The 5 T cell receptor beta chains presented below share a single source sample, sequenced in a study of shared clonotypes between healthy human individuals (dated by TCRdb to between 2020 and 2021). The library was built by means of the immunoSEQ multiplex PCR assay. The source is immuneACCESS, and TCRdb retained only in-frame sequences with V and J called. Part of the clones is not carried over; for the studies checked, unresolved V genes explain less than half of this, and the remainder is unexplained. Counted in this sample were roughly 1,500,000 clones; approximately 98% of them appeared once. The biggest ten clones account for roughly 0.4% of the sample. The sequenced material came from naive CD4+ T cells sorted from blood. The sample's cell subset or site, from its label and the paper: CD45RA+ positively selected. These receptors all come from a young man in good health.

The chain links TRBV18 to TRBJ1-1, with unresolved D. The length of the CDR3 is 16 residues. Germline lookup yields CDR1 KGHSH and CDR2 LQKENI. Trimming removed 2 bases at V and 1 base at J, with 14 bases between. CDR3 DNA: TGTGCCAGCTCACCAAGTCGGGCACAAGCGAACACTGAAGCTTTCTTT. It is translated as CASSPSRAQANTEAFF. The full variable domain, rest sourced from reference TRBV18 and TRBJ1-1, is NAGVMQNPRHLVRRRGQEARLRCSPMKGHSHVYWYRQLPEEGLKFMVYLQKENIIDESGMPKERFSAEFPKEGPSILRIQQVVRGDSAAYFCASSPSRAQANTEAFFGQGTRLTVV.

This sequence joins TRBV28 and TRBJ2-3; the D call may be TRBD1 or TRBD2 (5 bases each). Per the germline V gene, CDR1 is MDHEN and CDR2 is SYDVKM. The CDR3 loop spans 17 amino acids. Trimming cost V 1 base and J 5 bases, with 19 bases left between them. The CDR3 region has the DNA TGTGCCAGCAGTTTATCCCCGCTTTTGGGGGTAGGAGATACGCAGTATTTT. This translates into CASSLSPLLGVGDTQYF.

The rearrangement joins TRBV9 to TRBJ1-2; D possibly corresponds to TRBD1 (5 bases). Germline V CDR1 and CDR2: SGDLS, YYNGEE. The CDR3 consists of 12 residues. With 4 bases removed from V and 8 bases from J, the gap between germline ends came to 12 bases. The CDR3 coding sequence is TGTGCCAGCAGCCCCCGGGGCGACGGCTACACCTTC. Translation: CASSPRGDGYTF.

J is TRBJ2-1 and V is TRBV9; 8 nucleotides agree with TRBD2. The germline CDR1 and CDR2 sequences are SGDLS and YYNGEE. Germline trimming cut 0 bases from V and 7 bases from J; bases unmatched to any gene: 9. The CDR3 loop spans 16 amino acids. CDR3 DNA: TGTGCCAGCAGCGTAGAAGCCGGGAGGGTTGGGAATGAGCAGTTCTTC. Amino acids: CASSVEAGRVGNEQFF.

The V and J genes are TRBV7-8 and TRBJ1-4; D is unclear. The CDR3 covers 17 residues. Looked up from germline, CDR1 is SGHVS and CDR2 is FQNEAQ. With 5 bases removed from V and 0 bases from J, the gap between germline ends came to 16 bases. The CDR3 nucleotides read TGTGCCAGCAGCCGATGGGATCAGAAGGCAACTAATGAAAAACTGTTTTTT. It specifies CASSRWDQKATNEKLFF.